The 12 T cell receptor beta chains given below trace back to one sample, sequenced in a study of blood T cell repertoires in COVID-19. The table came from immunoSEQ multiplex PCR; TCRdb's copy has only in-frame clones and leaves some out. The table has a few hundred thousand clones, roughly 80% seen once. Specimen: peripheral blood. The source is a man between 60 and 75 years old who had recovered from COVID-19.

This chain uses TRBV10-3 with TRBJ2-3; the D is unclear. V was clipped by 6 bases and J by 1 base, with 8 bases between them. The CDR3 consists of 13 residues. The V gene's germline CDR1 is ENHRY and CDR2 SYGVKD. CDR3 sequence (DNA): TGTGCCATCAGGCTGGTAGGCACAGATACGCAGTATTTT. As protein: CAIRLVGTDTQYF.

This clone has more than one count but fewer than ten. The chain couples TRBV18 to TRBJ2-5; D not certain. The CDR3 consists of 12 residues. V was trimmed by 4 bases and J by 4 bases, leaving 7 bases between them. Germline V gene sequence: CDR1 KGHSH, CDR2 LQKENI. CDR3 residues: CASSLNGETQYF. In DNA form, the CDR3 reads TGTGCCAGCTCACTCAACGGAGAGACCCAGTACTTC.

This chain joins TRBV5-8 and TRBJ2-7; 7 bases agree with TRBD1. The V gene end was trimmed by 2 bases and the J gene end by 5 bases; junction bases not matched to a gene: 10. CDR1 and CDR2 (germline): SGHTS, YDEGEE. The CDR3 is made up of 15 amino acids. Written as DNA, the CDR3 is TGTGCCAGCAGCTTAGGGGGCCTACAGTACCACGAGCAGTACTTC. Translating it yields CASSLGGLQYHEQYF.

V usage is TRBV16 and J usage is TRBJ2-4; maybe TRBD2 (5 bases). The germline CDR1 and CDR2 sequences are KGHSY and FQNENV. The CDR3 extends over 15 amino acids. The ends were cut back, 1 base at V and 0 bases at J, with 7 bases in the middle. CDR3 residues: CASSQFSVAKNIQYF. The CDR3 region has the DNA TGTGCCAGCAGCCAATTTAGCGTAGCCAAAAACATTCAGTACTTC. Variable domain in full (rest from reference TRBV16 and TRBJ2-4): GEEVAQTPKHLVRGEGQKAKLYCAPIKGHSYVFWYQQVLKNEFKFLISFQNENVFDETGMPKERFSAKCLPNSPCSLEIQATKLEDSAVYFCASSQFSVAKNIQYFGAGTRLSVL.

The CDR3 spells CASSLGGGRGREQYF. The CDR3 DNA is TGTGCCAGCAGTCTAGGAGGTGGCAGGGGGCGAGAGCAGTACTTC. The V gene is TRBV28, the J gene TRBJ2-7; 8 nucleotides line up with TRBD1. This CDR3 contains 15 residues. Germline trimming cut 5 bases from V and 7 bases from J; bases unmatched to any gene: 13. CDR1 and CDR2 from the germline V gene are MDHEN and SYDVKM.

The CDR3 DNA sequence: TGTGCCAGCAGTTTTGGGGTCCCGGGACAGGGAAGGACAGATACGCAGTATTTT. Its protein product is CASSFGVPGQGRTDTQYF. The chain recombines TRBV27 with TRBJ2-3, with 9 bases that match TRBD1. In germline, CDR1 is MNHEY, CDR2 SMNVEV (reference sequence). The CDR3 covers 18 residues. V lost 3 bases to trimming and J lost 3 bases; unmatched junction nucleotides: 13.

The V and J genes are TRBV5-1 and TRBJ2-1, with D possibly matching TRBD1 (6 bases). This CDR3 comprises 15 residues. Germline CDR1 and CDR2: SGHRS and YFSETQ. V was shortened by 4 bases and J by 4 bases, with 15 bases between the two germline ends. CDR3 sequence reads: CASSKDSSNYNEQFF. The CDR3 bases are TGCGCCAGCAGCAAGGACAGTAGTAATTACAATGAGCAGTTCTTC.

The chain is built from TRBV7-2 and TRBJ1-2; maybe TRBD1 (6 bases). The CDR3 spans 16 residues. Trimming cost V 3 bases and J 6 bases, with 20 bases left between them. Germline V gene lookup returns CDR1 SGHTA and CDR2 FQGNSA. The CDR3 sequence: CASSFFGGARSDGYTF. In DNA form, the CDR3 reads TGTGCCAGCAGCTTCTTCGGGGGGGCGCGCAGCGATGGCTACACCTTC.

This clone showed up just once. The rearrangement uses TRBV16 and TRBJ2-1, with a tentative D call TRBD1 (5 bases). The germline V and J ends were trimmed by 2 bases and 0 bases, with 11 bases remaining between them. Germline loops: CDR1 KGHSY, CDR2 FQNENV. This CDR3 spans 16 amino acids. The CDR3, as DNA: TGTGCCAGCAGCCAAGTGTTCAGGGCCTCCTACAATGAGCAGTTCTTC. Protein sequence: CASSQVFRASYNEQFF.

This chain uses TRBV5-6 with TRBJ2-7; perhaps TRBD1 as D (6 bases). V shed 5 bases and J shed 3 bases, with 15 bases lying between them. Germline lookup yields CDR1 SGHDT and CDR2 YYEEEE. CDR3 length equals 14 residues. The CDR3 reads CASRLGQTVYEQYF. CDR3 DNA: TGTGCCAGCAGATTAGGACAGACGGTCTACGAGCAGTACTTC.

This clone was recorded once. The rearrangement links TRBV7-9 to TRBJ1-2, with D perhaps TRBD1 (6 bases). Trimming shortened V by 5 bases and J by 7 bases, and 14 bases separated the two germline ends. The germline CDR1 and CDR2 sequences are SEHNR and FQNEAQ (reference sequence). CDR3 length equals 13 residues. As DNA, the CDR3 is TGTGCCAGCAGCGTCGCAGGGGCGAGTGGCTACACCTTC. It translates to CASSVAGASGYTF. Variable domain in full (rest from reference TRBV7-9 and TRBJ1-2): DTGVSQNPRHKITKRGQNVTFRCDPISEHNRLYWYRQTLGQGPEFLTYFQNEAQLEKSRLLSDRFSAERPKGSFSTLEIQRTEQGDSAMYLCASSVAGASGYTFGSGTRLTVV.

This chain links TRBV6-5 with TRBJ1-1, with 8 bases fitting TRBD1. CDR1 and CDR2 from the germline V gene are MNHEY and SVGAGI. Trimming at V came to 6 bases and at J to 2 bases, leaving 5 bases not matched to a gene. The CDR3 consists of 14 residues. In DNA, the CDR3 is TGTGCCAGCAGCCCCGGACAGGGTAACACTGAAGCTTTCTTT. It yields the protein CASSPGQGNTEAFF.